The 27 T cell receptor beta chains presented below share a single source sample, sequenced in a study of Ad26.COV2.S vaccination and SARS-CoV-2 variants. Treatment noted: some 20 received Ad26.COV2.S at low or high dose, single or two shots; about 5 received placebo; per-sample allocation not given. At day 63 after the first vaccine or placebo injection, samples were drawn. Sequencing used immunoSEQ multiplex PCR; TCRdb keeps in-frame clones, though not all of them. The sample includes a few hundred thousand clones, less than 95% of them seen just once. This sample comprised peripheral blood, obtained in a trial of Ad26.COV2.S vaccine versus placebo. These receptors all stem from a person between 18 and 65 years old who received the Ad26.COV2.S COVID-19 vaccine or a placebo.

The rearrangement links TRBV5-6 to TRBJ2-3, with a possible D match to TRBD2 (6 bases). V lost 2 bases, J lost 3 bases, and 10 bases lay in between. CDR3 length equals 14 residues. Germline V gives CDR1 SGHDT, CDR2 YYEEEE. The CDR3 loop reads CASSFGGRTDTQYF. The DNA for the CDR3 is TGTGCCAGCAGCTTTGGAGGGAGAACAGATACGCAGTATTTT.

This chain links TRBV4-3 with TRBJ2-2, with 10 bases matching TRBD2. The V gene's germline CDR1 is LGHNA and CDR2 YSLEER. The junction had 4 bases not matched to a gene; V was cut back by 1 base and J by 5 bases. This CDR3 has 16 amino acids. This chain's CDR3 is CASSQGDSGRTGELFF. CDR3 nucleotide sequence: TGCGCCAGCAGCCAAGGGGATAGCGGGAGGACCGGGGAGCTGTTTTTT.

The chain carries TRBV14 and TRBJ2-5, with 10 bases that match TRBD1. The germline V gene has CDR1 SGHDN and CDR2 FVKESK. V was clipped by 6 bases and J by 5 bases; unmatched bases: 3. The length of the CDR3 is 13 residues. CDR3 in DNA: TGTGCCAGCAGGGGACAGGGGCAGGAGACCCAGTACTTC. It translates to CASRGQGQETQYF.

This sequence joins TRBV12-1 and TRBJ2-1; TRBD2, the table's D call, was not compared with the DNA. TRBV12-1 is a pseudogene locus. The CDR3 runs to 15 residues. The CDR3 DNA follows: TGTGCCAGCAGCTCTGGGACTAGCGGGAGCAATGAGCAGTTCTTC. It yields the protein CASSSGTSGSNEQFF.

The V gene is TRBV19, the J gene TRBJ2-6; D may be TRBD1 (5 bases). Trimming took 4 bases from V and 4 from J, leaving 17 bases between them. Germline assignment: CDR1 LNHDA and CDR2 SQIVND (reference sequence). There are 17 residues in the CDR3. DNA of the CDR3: TGTGCCAGTAGTACTCCCAGGGTGTGGAACGGGGCCAACGTCCTGACTTTC. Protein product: CASSTPRVWNGANVLTF.

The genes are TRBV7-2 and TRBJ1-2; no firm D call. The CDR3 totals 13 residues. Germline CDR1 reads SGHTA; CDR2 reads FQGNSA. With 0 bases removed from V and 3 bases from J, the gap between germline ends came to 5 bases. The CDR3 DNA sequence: TGTGCCAGCAGCTTAGCGCCCCACTATGGCTACACCTTC. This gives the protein CASSLAPHYGYTF.

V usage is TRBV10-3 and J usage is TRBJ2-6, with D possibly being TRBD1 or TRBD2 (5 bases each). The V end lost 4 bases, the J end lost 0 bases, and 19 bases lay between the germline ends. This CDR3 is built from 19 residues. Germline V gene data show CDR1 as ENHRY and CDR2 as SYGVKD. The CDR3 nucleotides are TGTGCCATCAGTGTAGGGGACGTCTCCCCCCGCTCTGGGGCCAACGTCCTGACTTTC. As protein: CAISVGDVSPRSGANVLTF.

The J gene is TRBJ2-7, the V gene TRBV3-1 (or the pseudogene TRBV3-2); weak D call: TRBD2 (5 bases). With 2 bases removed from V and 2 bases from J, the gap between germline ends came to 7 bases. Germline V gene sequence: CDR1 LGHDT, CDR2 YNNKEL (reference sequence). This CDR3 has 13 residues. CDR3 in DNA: TGTGCCAGCAGCCAACGGGGAACCTACGAGCAGTACTTC. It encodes CASSQRGTYEQYF.

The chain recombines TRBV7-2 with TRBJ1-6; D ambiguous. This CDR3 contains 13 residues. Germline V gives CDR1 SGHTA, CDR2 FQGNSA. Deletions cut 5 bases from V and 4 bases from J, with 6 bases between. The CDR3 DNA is TGTGCCAGCAGCCCAAGATATAATTCACCCCTCCACTTT. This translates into CASSPRYNSPLHF.

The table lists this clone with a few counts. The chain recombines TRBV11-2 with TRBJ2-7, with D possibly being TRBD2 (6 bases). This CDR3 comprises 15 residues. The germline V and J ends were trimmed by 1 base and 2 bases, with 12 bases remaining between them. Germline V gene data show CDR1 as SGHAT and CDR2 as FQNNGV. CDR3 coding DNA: TGTGCCAGCAGCTTAGCGGGCGGGGTCCCCTACGAGCAGTACTTC. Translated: CASSLAGGVPYEQYF.

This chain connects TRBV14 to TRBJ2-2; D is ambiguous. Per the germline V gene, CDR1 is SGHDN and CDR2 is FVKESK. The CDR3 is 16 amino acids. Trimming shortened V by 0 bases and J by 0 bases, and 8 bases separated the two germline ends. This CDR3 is CASSQERLPNTGELFF. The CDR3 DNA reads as TGTGCCAGCAGCCAAGAGCGACTTCCGAACACCGGGGAGCTGTTTTTT.

CDR3 nucleotides: TGCGCCAGCAGCTTGGTCGAAGAGGAGACCCAGTACTTC. It yields the protein CASSLVEEETQYF. The chain uses TRBV5-1 and TRBJ2-5; D unclear. V shed 0 bases and J shed 5 bases, with 8 bases lying between them. Germline-derived CDR1 and CDR2 are SGHRS and YFSETQ. The CDR3 sequence is 13 residues long.

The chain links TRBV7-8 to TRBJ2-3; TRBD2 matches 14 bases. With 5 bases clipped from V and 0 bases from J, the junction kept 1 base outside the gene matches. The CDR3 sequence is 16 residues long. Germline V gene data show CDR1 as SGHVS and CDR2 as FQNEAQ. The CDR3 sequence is CASSGLAGGSTDTQYF. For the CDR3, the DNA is TGTGCCAGCAGCGGACTAGCGGGAGGCAGCACAGATACGCAGTATTTT.

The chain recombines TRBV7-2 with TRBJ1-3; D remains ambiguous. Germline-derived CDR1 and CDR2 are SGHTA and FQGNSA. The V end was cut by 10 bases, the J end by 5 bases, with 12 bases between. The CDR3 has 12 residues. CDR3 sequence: CATAGGRNTIYF. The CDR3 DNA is TGTGCCACCGCCGGCGGGAGAAACACCATATATTTT.

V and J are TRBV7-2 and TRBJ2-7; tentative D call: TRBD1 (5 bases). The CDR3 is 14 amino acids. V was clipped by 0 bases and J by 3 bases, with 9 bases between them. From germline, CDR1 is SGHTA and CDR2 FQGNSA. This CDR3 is CASSLASRGYEQYF. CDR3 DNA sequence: TGTGCCAGCAGCTTAGCATCTAGGGGCTACGAGCAGTACTTC.

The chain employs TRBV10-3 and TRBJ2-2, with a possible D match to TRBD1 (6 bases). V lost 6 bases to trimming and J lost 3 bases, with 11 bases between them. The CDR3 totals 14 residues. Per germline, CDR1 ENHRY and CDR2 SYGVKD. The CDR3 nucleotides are TGTGCCATCAGCACAGGGAGTGACACCGGGGAGCTGTTTTTT. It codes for CAISTGSDTGELFF.

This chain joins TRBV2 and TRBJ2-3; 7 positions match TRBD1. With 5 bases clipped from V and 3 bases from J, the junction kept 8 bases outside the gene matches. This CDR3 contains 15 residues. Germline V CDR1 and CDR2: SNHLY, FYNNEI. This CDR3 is CASSWSGGFTDTQYF. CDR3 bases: TGTGCCAGCAGTTGGTCAGGGGGATTTACAGATACGCAGTATTTT.

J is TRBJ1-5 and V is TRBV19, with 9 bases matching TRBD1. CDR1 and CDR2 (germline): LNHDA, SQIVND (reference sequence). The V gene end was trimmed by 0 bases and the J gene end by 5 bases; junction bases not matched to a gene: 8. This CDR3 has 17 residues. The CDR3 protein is CASSIDSVRTGDQPQHF. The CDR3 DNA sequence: TGTGCCAGTAGTATAGATTCTGTGAGGACAGGGGATCAGCCCCAGCATTTT.

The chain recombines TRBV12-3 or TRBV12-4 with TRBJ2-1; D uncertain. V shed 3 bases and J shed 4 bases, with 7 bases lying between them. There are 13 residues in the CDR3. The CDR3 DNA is TGTGCCAGCAGTTTGTCCCGTTACAATGAGCAGTTCTTC. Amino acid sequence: CASSLSRYNEQFF.

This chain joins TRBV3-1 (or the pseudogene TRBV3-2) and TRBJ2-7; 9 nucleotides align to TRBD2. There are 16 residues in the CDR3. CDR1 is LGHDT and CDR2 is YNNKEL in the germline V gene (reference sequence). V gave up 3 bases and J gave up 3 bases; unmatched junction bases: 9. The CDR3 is CASSQVAGDSRYEQYF. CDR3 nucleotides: TGTGCCAGCAGCCAGGTAGCGGGAGATAGTCGCTACGAGCAGTACTTC.

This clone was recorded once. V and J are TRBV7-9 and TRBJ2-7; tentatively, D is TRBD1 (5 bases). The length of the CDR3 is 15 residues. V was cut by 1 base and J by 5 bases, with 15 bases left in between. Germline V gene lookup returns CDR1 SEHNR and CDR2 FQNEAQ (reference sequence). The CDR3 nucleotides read TGTGCCAGCAGCTTAGAGGCAGGGTACACCCACGAGCAGTACTTC. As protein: CASSLEAGYTHEQYF. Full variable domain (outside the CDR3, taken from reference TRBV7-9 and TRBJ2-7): DTGVSQNPRHKITKRGQNVTFRCDPISEHNRLYWYRQTLGQGPEFLTYFQNEAQLEKSRLLSDRFSAERPKGSFSTLEIQRTEQGDSAMYLCASSLEAGYTHEQYFGPGTRLTVT.

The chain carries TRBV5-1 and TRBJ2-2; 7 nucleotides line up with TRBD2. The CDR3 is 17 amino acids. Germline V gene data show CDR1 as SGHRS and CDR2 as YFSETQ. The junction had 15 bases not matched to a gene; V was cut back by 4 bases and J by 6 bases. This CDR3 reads CASSHLAGLVPAGELFF. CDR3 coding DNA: TGCGCCAGCAGCCATCTAGCCGGACTAGTTCCCGCCGGGGAGCTGTTTTTT.

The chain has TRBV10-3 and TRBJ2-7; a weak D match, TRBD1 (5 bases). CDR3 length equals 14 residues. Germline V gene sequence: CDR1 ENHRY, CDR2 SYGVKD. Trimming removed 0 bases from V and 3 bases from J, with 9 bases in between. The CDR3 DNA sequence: TGTGCCATCAGTGAGTCGGCAGGGATCTACGAGCAGTACTTC. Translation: CAISESAGIYEQYF.

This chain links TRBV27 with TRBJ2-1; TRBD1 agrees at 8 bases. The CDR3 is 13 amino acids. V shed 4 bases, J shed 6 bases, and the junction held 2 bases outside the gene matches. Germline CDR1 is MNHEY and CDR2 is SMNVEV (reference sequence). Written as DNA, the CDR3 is TGTGCCAGCAGTTCCGGGACAGGCAATGAGCAGTTCTTC. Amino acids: CASSSGTGNEQFF.

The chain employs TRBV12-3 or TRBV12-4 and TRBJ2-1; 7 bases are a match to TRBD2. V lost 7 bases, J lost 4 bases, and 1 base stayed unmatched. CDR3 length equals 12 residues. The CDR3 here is CASKGGYNEQFF. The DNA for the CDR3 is TGTGCCAGCAAGGGAGGGTACAATGAGCAGTTCTTC.

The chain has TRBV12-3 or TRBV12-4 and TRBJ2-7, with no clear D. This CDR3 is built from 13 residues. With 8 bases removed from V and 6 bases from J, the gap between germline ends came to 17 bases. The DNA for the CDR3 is TGTGCCAGCCGTGTGAACCAATTATCCGAGCAGTACTTC. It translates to CASRVNQLSEQYF.

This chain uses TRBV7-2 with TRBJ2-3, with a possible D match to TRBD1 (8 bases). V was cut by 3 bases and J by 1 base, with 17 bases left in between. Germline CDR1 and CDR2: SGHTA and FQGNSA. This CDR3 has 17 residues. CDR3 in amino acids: CASSFDQGAGGTDTQYF. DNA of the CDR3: TGTGCCAGCAGCTTCGATCAGGGGGCGGGGGGCACAGATACGCAGTATTTT.